These T cell receptor beta chains were read from a single sample in a study of blood T cell repertoires in COVID-19. The repertoire was sequenced with immunoSEQ multiplex PCR; TCRdb's copy has only in-frame clones and lacks some. The sample has about 38,000 clones; 74% are singletons. Sequences were obtained from peripheral blood. The receptors were gathered from a man between 65 and 85 years old with COVID-19, enrolled during active disease. Both conserved end residues are part of each CDR3. The D gene is left open where the match is weak. Rows may omit the clone size; those that give it use once, few, many or a size class.

D gene	V gene	clone size	J gene	CDR3 protein	CDR3 DNA
NA	TRBV18	NA	TRBJ1-1	CASSPQEQKNTEAFF	TGTGCCAGCTCACCACAGGAACAGAAGAACACTGAAGCTTTCTTT
NA	TRBV7-7	once	TRBJ2-7	CASSPDSLSYEQYF	TGTGCTAGCAGCCCTGACAGTCTCTCCTACGAGCAGTACTTC
TRBD1	TRBV20-1	NA	TRBJ1-1	CRTGPPEAFF	TGCAGGACAGGGCCCCCTGAAGCTTTCTTT
NA	TRBV28	NA	TRBJ1-2	CASSLGTYGYTF	TGTGCCAGCAGCTTAGGCACCTATGGCTACACCTTC
NA	TRBV2	few	TRBJ1-5	CASSPPLDTNNQPQHF	TGTGCCAGCAGCCCTCCTTTGGACACGAACAATCAACCCCAGCATTTT
NA	TRBV3-1/TRBV3-2	NA	TRBJ1-5	CASSQDLNQPQHF	TGTGCCAGCAGCCAAGATCTAAATCAGCCCCAGCATTTT
TRBD1	TRBV7-3	NA	TRBJ1-6	CASSLLGGAKNSPLHF	TGTGCCAGCAGCTTATTAGGGGGCGCGAAGAATTCACCCCTCCACTTT
NA	TRBV5-1	NA	TRBJ1-4	CASSFNQGNKLFF	TGCGCCAGCAGCTTTAATCAGGGGAACAAACTGTTTTTT
TRBD2	TRBV10-3	few	TRBJ2-7	CAITSGRNSYEQYF	TGTGCCATTACTAGCGGGAGGAACTCCTACGAGCAGTACTTC
TRBD1	TRBV11-2	NA	TRBJ1-3	CASSQEQGADGNTIYF	TGTGCCAGCAGCCAAGAACAGGGGGCAGATGGAAACACCATATATTTT
TRBD1	TRBV30	NA	TRBJ1-2	CAWNHRDRGISGYTF	TGTGCCTGGAACCACCGAGACAGGGGGATCTCAGGCTACACCTTC
NA	TRBV7-2	NA	TRBJ1-2	CASSLGLFYGYTF	TGTGCCAGCAGCTTGGGCCTCTTCTATGGCTACACCTTC
TRBD1	TRBV28	NA	TRBJ1-4	CASSLGQGATNEKLFF	TGTGCCAGCAGTCTGGGGCAGGGGGCAACTAATGAAAAACTGTTTTTT
NA	TRBV6-4	few	TRBJ2-6	CASKSGSGANVLTF	TGTGCCAGCAAAAGCGGCTCTGGGGCCAACGTCCTGACTTTC
TRBD1	TRBV3-1/TRBV3-2	NA	TRBJ1-2	CASSSAMKGQAGGYTF	TGTGCCAGCAGCTCGGCGATGAAAGGACAGGCCGGGGGCTACACCTTC
TRBD1	TRBV24-1	NA	TRBJ1-2	CATWGLGTDLNYGYTF	TGTGCCACCTGGGGACTGGGGACAGACCTTAACTATGGCTACACCTTC
TRBD2	TRBV2	few	TRBJ2-1	CAGSTTSGGAGSYNEQFF	TGTGCCGGGTCAACGACTAGCGGGGGGGCCGGGTCCTACAATGAGCAGTTCTTC
NA	TRBV19	NA	TRBJ1-5	CASSIRNQPQHF	TGTGCCAGTAGTATCCGTAATCAGCCCCAGCATTTT
TRBD1	TRBV2	NA	TRBJ2-2	CASRTGVVSGELFF	TGTGCCAGCAGGACAGGGGTTGTCAGCGGGGAGCTGTTTTTT
NA	TRBV29-1	once	TRBJ1-2	CSVTSNGYTF	TGCAGCGTAACAAGTAATGGCTACACCTTC
TRBD1	TRBV4-2	NA	TRBJ2-5	CASSQGDRLQETQYF	TGTGCCAGCAGCCAAGGGGACAGGCTACAAGAGACCCAGTACTTC
TRBD1	TRBV3-1/TRBV3-2	few	TRBJ1-1	CASSQDQRQGAEAFF	TGTGCCAGCAGCCAAGATCAGCGACAGGGTGCCGAAGCTTTCTTT
TRBD1	TRBV6-4	NA	TRBJ1-2	CASSGTGGRNGYTF	TGTGCCAGCAGTGGGACAGGCGGAAGAAATGGCTACACCTTC
TRBD2	TRBV19	few	TRBJ2-7	CASSTPSSGQFSYEQYF	TGTGCCAGTAGTACCCCATCTAGCGGCCAGTTCTCCTACGAGCAGTACTTC
NA	TRBV28	NA	TRBJ2-1	CASSFEGGDEQFF	TGTGCCAGCAGTTTTGAGGGTGGGGATGAGCAGTTCTTC
NA	TRBV28	NA	TRBJ1-5	CASDGMASNQPQHF	TGTGCCAGCGACGGGATGGCGAGCAATCAGCCCCAGCATTTT
NA	TRBV18	few	TRBJ1-1	CASSPGGGNTEAFF	TGTGCCAGCTCACCAGGCGGGGGAAACACTGAAGCTTTCTTT
NA	TRBV19	NA	TRBJ2-7	CASRRGINEQYF	TGTGCCAGTAGGAGGGGGATCAACGAGCAGTACTTC
NA	TRBV28	NA	TRBJ1-6	CASSSHDTPLHF	TGTGCCAGCAGTTCCCACGACACCCCCCTCCACTTT
TRBD2	TRBV29-1	NA	TRBJ2-3	CSVGLAGGTDTQYF	TGCAGCGTTGGGCTAGCGGGCGGCACAGATACGCAGTATTTT
NA	TRBV7-2	NA	TRBJ1-2	CASSLVRDGYTF	TGTGCCAGCAGCTTAGTGCGGGATGGCTACACCTTC
TRBD1	TRBV30	NA	TRBJ1-1	CAWSAPWTGNTEAFF	TGTGCCTGGAGTGCCCCTTGGACAGGGAACACTGAAGCTTTCTTT
NA	TRBV28	NA	TRBJ1-4	CASSYPPGNEKLFF	TGTGCCAGCAGTTATCCCCCAGGGAATGAAAAACTGTTTTTT
TRBD2	TRBV5-4	NA	TRBJ2-2	CASRTGTSGADGELFF	TGTGCCAGCAGGACCGGGACTAGCGGGGCCGACGGGGAGCTGTTTTTT
NA	TRBV5-1	NA	TRBJ1-1	CASSLRGSTEAFF	TGCGCCAGCAGCTTGAGGGGAAGCACTGAAGCTTTCTTT
NA	TRBV11-2	NA	TRBJ2-5	CASSLGPARETQYF	TGTGCCAGCAGCTTAGGTCCGGCGCGGGAGACCCAGTACTTC
NA	TRBV6-2/TRBV6-3	NA	TRBJ1-5	CASSYQGGVQPQHF	TGTGCCAGCAGTTACCAGGGAGGGGTTCAGCCCCAGCATTTT
NA	TRBV5-6	NA	TRBJ1-5	CASSLLAQASWGNQPQHF	TGTGCCAGCAGCTTGCTAGCCCAGGCGTCCTGGGGCAATCAGCCCCAGCATTTT
NA	TRBV19	NA	TRBJ1-6	CARTFTSSYNSPLHF	TGTGCCAGAACCTTTACGAGCTCCTATAATTCACCCCTCCACTTT
NA	TRBV19	NA	TRBJ1-2	CASRSANYGYTF	TGTGCCAGTAGATCGGCTAACTATGGCTACACCTTC
NA	TRBV5-1	NA	TRBJ2-2	CAGKQGNTGELFF	TGCGCCGGCAAACAGGGGAACACCGGGGAGCTGTTTTTT
TRBD2	TRBV10-3	NA	TRBJ2-1	CATRLAGEVNEQFF	TGTGCCACCCGACTAGCGGGAGAGGTAAATGAGCAGTTCTTC
NA	TRBV5-4	NA	TRBJ2-1	CASSLGGNEQFF	TGTGCCAGCAGCTTAGGGGGCAATGAGCAGTTCTTC
NA	TRBV13	once	TRBJ1-2	CASRNRNYGYTF	TGTGCCAGCAGAAACAGGAACTATGGCTACACCTTC
TRBD1	TRBV7-9	NA	TRBJ2-4	CASSPHSGQGANIQYF	TGTGCCAGCAGCCCCCATTCGGGACAGGGGGCAAACATTCAGTACTTC
TRBD1	TRBV11-2	NA	TRBJ2-1	CASSPRTGVGFGEQFF	TGTGCCAGCAGCCCCCGGACAGGGGTCGGGTTTGGGGAGCAGTTCTTC
TRBD1	TRBV29-1	NA	TRBJ2-2	CSAWTGPTGELFF	TGCAGCGCGTGGACAGGCCCGACCGGGGAGCTGTTTTTT
NA	TRBV7-9	once	TRBJ1-2	CASSSREGDGYTF	TGTGCCAGCAGCTCTAGGGAGGGCGATGGCTACACCTTC